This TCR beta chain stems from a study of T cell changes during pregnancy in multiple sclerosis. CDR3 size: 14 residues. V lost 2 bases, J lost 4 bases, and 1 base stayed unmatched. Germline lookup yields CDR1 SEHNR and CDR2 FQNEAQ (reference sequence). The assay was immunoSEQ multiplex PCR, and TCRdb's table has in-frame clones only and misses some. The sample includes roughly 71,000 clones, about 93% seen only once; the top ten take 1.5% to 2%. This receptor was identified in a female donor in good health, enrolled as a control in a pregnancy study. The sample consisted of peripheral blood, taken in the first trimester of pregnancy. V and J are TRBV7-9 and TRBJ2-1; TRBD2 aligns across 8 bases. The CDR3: CASSLTSGYNEQFF. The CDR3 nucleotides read TGTGCCAGCAGCTTAACTAGCGGATACAATGAGCAGTTCTTC.